These T cell receptor beta chains were read from a single sample in a study of cytomegalovirus exposure and HLA in healthy donors. The method was immunoSEQ multiplex PCR; TCRdb's version includes in-frame clones alone and lacks a portion of them. The sample lists about 110,000 clones, 60% to 80% seen once, with roughly 5.9% in the top ten. The sample consisted of PBMCs. Receptors originate from a woman under 40 in good health and CMV-seropositive. CDR3s include the opening cysteine and the closing phenylalanine or tryptophan. A D gene is named only where the DNA matches it firmly. Expanded clones are given a class, and other clones once, few, many or no size at all.

>TRBJ2-5|TRBV2|.|.
CASTGSGEETQYF
TGTGCCAGCACGGGGTCGGGGGAAGAGACCCAGTACTTC
>TRBJ1-2|TRBV6-5|.|TRBD1
CASSQPGQGNGYTF
TGTGCCAGCAGTCAACCGGGACAGGGGAATGGCTACACCTTC
>TRBJ2-7|TRBV18|.|.
CASSPGSNYEQYF
TGTGCCAGCTCACCGGGCTCCAACTACGAGCAGTACTTC
>TRBJ1-1|TRBV5-1|.|TRBD1
CASGSGTGGWNTEAFF
TGCGCCAGCGGCTCCGGGACAGGGGGTTGGAACACTGAAGCTTTCTTT
>TRBJ1-2|TRBV2|.|TRBD1
CVPGQGASDYGYTF
TGTGTCCCGGGACAGGGGGCTTCGGACTATGGCTACACCTTC
>TRBJ1-2|TRBV30|.|TRBD1
CAWTGTGFGYTF
TGTGCCTGGACCGGGACAGGTTTTGGCTACACCTTC
>TRBJ2-7|TRBV5-1|.|.
CASSLDRESEQYF
TGCGCCAGCAGCTTGGACAGGGAGTCCGAGCAGTACTTC
>TRBJ2-5|TRBV5-4|once|.
CASSLAGAEETQYF
TGTGCCAGCAGCTTGGCAGGGGCTGAGGAGACCCAGTACTTC
>TRBJ2-2|TRBV5-1|.|.
CASSFTEGNTGELFF
TGCGCCAGCAGCTTTACAGAGGGGAACACCGGGGAGCTGTTTTTT
>TRBJ2-2|TRBV29-1|.|.
CSVEETGANTGELFF
TGCAGCGTTGAAGAAACAGGCGCGAACACCGGGGAGCTGTTTTTT
>TRBJ2-4|TRBV7-9|.|TRBD2
CASSSRTSFIQYF
TGTGCCAGCAGCTCTCGGACTAGTTTCATTCAGTACTTC
>TRBJ2-2|TRBV19|.|.
CASSIFDRQGSYTGELFF
TGTGCCAGTAGTATCTTTGACCGGCAGGGTTCGTATACCGGGGAGCTGTTTTTT
>TRBJ2-7|TRBV6-1|few|.
CASSLDSYEQYF
TGTGCCAGCAGCCTCGACAGCTACGAGCAGTACTTC
>TRBJ1-1|TRBV6-5|.|.
CASRSTGINTEAFF
TGTGCCAGCAGGTCAACAGGAATCAACACTGAAGCTTTCTTT
>TRBJ2-2|TRBV5-1|once|.
CASSLGQLETGELFF
TGCGCCAGCAGCTTGGGACAACTAGAGACCGGGGAGCTGTTTTTT
>TRBJ2-5|TRBV29-1|.|TRBD2
CSVAPSGQETQYF
TGCAGCGTAGCCCCTAGCGGTCAAGAGACCCAGTACTTC
>TRBJ2-5|TRBV11-3|.|.
CASSLDLRERLQETQYF
TGTGCCAGCAGCTTAGATTTACGGGAGCGGTTACAAGAGACCCAGTACTTC
>TRBJ2-4|TRBV7-9|.|TRBD1
CASSPKGTDDLAKNIQYF
TGTGCCAGCAGCCCAAAGGGGACAGACGACCTAGCCAAAAACATTCAGTACTTC
>TRBJ1-5|TRBV10-3|.|.
CAISASKDSGETNQPQHF
TGTGCCATCAGTGCCTCCAAGGACAGCGGAGAAACCAATCAGCCCCAGCATTTT
>TRBJ2-2|TRBV27|.|TRBD2
CASSSRLAPGELFF
TGTGCCAGCAGTTCCCGACTAGCTCCCGGGGAGCTGTTTTTT
>TRBJ2-2|TRBV18|.|TRBD2
CASSPPAGTSAGELFF
TGTGCCAGCTCACCACCAGCCGGGACTAGCGCCGGGGAGCTGTTTTTT
>TRBJ1-1|TRBV18|.|TRBD1
CASSPKTGVGTEAFF
TGTGCCAGCTCACCCAAGACAGGGGTAGGCACTGAAGCTTTCTTT
>TRBJ1-2|TRBV27|.|.
CASSFPGGQGYTF
TGTGCCAGCAGTTTCCCGGGGGGCCAAGGCTACACCTTC
>TRBJ1-3|TRBV28|.|.
CASSLPQGTGNTIYF
TGTGCCAGCAGTTTACCCCAGGGAACTGGAAACACCATATATTTT
>TRBJ1-1|TRBV9|.|.
CASSATGHLNTEAFF
TGTGCCAGCAGCGCCACGGGACACCTGAACACTGAAGCTTTCTTT
>TRBJ1-2|TRBV10-3|.|TRBD1
CAIRGQASNYGYTF
TGTGCCATCAGGGGACAGGCCTCTAACTATGGCTACACCTTC